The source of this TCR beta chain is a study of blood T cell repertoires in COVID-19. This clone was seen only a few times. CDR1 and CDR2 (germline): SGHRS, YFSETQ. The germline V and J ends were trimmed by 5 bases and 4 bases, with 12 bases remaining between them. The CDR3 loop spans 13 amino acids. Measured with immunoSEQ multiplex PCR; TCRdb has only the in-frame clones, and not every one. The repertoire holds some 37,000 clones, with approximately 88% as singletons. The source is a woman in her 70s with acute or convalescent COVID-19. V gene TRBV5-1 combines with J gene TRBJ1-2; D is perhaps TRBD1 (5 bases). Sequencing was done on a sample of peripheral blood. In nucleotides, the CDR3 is TGCGCCAGCAGACCCGACAGCGTCTATGGCTACACCTTC. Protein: CASRPDSVYGYTF.